The present entry profiles one T cell receptor beta chain with its context. Its specificity is unknown. The donors (healthy individuals) were bone marrow donors. The sample is drawn from a study of cytomegalovirus exposure and HLA in healthy donors. The PCR was carried out with 60 Vbeta primers and 13 Jbeta primers. Measured with immunoSEQ multiplex PCR; TCRdb has only the in-frame clones, and not every one. This table has tens of thousands of clones, about 81% appearing once. CDR1 and CDR2 from the germline V gene are MNHEY and SVGAGI. The CDR3 length is 15 residues. V lost 5 bases and J lost 5, with 16 bases in between. Findings and caveats of the study: Follow-up analysis found HLA locus-dependent TCR association rates, highest for DRB1 and lowest for HLA-C.

This TCR was sampled from a man aged 18-30 years in good health and CMV-seronegative. The sequencing sample was made of PBMCs. The chain links TRBV6-5 to TRBJ2-1, with D possibly TRBD1 on 6 matching bases. This chain's CDR3 is CASSLYRDNDNEQFF. CDR3 nucleotides: TGTGCCAGCAGTCTTTACCGGGACAATGACAATGAGCAGTTCTTC.